This entry is about one T cell receptor beta chain. Germline lookup yields CDR1 WNHNN and CDR2 SYGVQD (reference sequence). The CDR3 loop spans 14 amino acids. V shed 8 bases and J shed 1 base, with 13 bases lying between them. This sample was included in a study of cytomegalovirus exposure and HLA in healthy donors. Separation from the 666-subject first cohort characterized the approximately 120-subject validation cohort, to which the donors belonged. The repertoire was sequenced with immunoSEQ multiplex PCR; TCRdb's copy has only in-frame clones and lacks some. The data hold more than 95,000 clones, with 95% to 96% observed a single time.

The genes are TRBV10-1 and TRBJ2-3, with no clear D. Sequenced sample: PBMCs. This clonotype originated in a man aged 18 to 30 in good health and CMV-seronegative. The DNA of the CDR3 is TGCGCCAGCTCGGGTTGTGAAGGCACAGATACGCAGTATTTT. As protein: CASSGCEGTDTQYF.